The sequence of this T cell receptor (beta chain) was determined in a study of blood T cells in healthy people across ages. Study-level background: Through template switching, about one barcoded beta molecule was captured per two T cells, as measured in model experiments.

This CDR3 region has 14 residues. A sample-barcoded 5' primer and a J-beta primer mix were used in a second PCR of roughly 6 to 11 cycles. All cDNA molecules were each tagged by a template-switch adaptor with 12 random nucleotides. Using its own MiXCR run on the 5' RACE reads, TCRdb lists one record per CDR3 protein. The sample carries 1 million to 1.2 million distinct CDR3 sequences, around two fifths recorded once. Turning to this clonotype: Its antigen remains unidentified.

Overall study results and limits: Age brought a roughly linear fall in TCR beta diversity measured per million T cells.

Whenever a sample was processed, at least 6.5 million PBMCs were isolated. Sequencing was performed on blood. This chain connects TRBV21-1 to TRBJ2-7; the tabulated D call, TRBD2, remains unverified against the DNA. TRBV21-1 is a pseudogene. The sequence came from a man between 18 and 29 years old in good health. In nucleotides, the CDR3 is TGTGCCAGCAGCAAAGCACCTAGCGGGCACGAGCAGTACTTC. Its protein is CASSKAPSGHEQYF.